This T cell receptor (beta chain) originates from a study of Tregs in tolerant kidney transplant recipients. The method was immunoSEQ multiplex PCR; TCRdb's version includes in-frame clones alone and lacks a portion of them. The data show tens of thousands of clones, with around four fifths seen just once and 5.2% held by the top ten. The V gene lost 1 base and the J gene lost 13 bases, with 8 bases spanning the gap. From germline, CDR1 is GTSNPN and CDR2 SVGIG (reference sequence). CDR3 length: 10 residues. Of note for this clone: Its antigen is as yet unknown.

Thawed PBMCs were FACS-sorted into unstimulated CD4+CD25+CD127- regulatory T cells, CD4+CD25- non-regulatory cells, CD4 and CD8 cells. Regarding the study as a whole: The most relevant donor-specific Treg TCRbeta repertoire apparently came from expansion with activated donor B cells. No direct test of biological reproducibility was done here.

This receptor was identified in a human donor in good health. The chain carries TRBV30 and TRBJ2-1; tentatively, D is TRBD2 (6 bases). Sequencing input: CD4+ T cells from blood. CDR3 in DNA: TGTGCCTGGAGTGCGGGGGAACAGTTCTTC. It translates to CAWSAGEQFF.